The clone carrying this T cell receptor (beta chain) was counted at least ten times. Trimming cost V 3 bases and J 6 bases; bases outside gene matches: 6. From germline, CDR1 is LNHDA and CDR2 SQIVND (reference sequence). The CDR3 length is 15 residues. Each patient went into thyroid surgery without having received any treatment. This sample was included in a study of metastatic and nonmetastatic thyroid tumors. About the study: Repertoires from blood and tumor or nodule tissue of malignant and benign thyroid patients were compared.

Original processing methods: To classify distant metastasis in papillary thyroid cancer, a model was built from CDR3 differences across clinicopathological groups. TCRdb re-clonotyped the PCR reads through MiXCR. None of the V and J calls come from the authors' own analysis; TCRdb made them. The sample has roughly 59,000 clones, about 17% seen once. The clonotype was recovered from a male donor with papillary thyroid cancer or a benign thyroid nodule (not recorded which). Some clones in this sample may be carry-over from other donors' samples. The chain has TRBV19 and TRBJ2-1; 9 nucleotides match TRBD1. Sequencing was performed on blood. In DNA form, the CDR3 reads TGTGCCAGTAGTATCTTAGGACAGGGGATCAATGAGCAGTTCTTC. Protein: CASSILGQGINEQFF.